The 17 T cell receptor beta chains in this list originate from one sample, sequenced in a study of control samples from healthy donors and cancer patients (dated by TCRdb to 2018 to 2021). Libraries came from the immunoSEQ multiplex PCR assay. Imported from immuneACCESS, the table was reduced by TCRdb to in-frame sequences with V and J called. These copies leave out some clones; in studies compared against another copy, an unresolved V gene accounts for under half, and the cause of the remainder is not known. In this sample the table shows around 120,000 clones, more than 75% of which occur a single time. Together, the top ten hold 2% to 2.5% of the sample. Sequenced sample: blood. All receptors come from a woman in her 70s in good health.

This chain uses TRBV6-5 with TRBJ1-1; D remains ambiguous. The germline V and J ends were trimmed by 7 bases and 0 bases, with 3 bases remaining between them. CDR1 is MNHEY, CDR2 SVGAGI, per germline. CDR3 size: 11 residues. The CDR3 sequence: CASTLNTEAFF. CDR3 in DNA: TGTGCCAGCACACTGAACACTGAAGCTTTCTTT.

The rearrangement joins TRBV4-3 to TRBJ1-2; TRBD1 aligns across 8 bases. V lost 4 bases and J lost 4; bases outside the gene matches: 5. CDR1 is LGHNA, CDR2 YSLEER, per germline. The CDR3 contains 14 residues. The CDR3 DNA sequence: TGCGCCAGCAGCCTATCAGGGGGCTCCTATGGCTACACCTTC. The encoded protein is CASSLSGGSYGYTF.

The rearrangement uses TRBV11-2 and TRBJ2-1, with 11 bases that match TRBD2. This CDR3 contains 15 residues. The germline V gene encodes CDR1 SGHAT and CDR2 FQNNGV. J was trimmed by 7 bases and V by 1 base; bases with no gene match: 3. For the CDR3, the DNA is TGTGCCAGCAGCTTAGGGACTAGCGGGCAGAATGAGCAGTTCTTC. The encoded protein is CASSLGTSGQNEQFF. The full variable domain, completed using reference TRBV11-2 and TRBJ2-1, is EAGVAQSPRYKIIEKRQSVAFWCNPISGHATLYWYQQILGQGPKLLIQFQNNGVVDDSQLPKDRFSAERLKGVDSTLKIQPAKLEDSAVYLCASSLGTSGQNEQFFGPGTRLTVL.

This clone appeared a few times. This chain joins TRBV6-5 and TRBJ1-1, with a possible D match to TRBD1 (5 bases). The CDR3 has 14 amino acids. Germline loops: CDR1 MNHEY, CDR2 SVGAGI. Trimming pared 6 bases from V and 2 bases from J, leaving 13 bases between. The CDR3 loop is CASRGGESNTEAFF. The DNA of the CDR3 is TGTGCCAGCAGGGGGGGGGAGTCTAACACTGAAGCTTTCTTT.

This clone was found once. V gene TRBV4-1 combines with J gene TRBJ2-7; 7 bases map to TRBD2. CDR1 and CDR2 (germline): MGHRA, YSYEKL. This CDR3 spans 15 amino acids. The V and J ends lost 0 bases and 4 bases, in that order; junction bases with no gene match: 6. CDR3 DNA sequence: TGCGCCAGCAGCCAAGAATGGCAGGGAGGGTACGAGCAGTACTTC. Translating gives CASSQEWQGGYEQYF.

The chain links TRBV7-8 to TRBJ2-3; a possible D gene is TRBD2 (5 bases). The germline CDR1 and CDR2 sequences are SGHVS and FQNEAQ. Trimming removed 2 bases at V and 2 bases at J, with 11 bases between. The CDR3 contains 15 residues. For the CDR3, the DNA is TGTGCCAGCAGCTTAATCGGGATAAACACAGATACGCAGTATTTT. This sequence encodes CASSLIGINTDTQYF. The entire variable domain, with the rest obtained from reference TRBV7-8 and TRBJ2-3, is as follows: GAGVSQSPRYKVAKRGQDVALRCDPISGHVSLFWYQQALGQGPEFLTYFQNEAQLDKSGLPSDRFFAERPEGSVSTLKIQRTQQEDSAVYLCASSLIGINTDTQYFGPGTRLTVL.

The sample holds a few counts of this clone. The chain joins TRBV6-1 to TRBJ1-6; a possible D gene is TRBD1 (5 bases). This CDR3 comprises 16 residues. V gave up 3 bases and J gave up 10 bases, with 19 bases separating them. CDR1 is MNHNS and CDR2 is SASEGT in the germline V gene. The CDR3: CASSDPPGVPGSPLHF. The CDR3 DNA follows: TGTGCCAGCAGTGATCCCCCGGGGGTTCCAGGGTCACCCCTCCACTTT.

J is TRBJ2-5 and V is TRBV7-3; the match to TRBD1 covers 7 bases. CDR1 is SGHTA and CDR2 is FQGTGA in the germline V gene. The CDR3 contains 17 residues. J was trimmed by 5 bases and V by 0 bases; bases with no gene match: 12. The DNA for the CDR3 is TGTGCCAGCAGCTTAACACCGGCCGAGACAGGGCACGAGACCCAGTACTTC. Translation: CASSLTPAETGHETQYF.

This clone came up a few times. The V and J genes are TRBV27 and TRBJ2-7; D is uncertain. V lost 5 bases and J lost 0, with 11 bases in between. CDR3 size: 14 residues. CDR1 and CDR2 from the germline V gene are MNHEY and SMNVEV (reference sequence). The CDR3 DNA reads TGTGCCAGCAGTCCACGGGCCCACTCCTACGAGCAGTACTTC. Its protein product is CASSPRAHSYEQYF.

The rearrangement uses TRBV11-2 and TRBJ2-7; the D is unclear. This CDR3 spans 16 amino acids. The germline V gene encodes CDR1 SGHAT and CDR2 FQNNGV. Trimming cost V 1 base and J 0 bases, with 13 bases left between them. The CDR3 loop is CASSLVFQQASYEQYF. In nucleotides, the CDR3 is TGTGCCAGCAGCTTAGTCTTTCAGCAAGCCTCCTACGAGCAGTACTTC.

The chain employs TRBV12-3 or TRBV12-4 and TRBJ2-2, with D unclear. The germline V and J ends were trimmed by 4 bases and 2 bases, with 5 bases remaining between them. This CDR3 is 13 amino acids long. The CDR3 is CASSYTNTGELFF. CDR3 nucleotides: TGTGCCAGCAGTTACACAAACACCGGGGAGCTGTTTTTT.

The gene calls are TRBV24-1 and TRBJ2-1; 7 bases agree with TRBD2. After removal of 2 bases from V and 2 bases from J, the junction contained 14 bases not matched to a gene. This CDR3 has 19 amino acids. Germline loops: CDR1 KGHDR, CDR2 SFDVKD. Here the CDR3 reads CATSDSGLGASGAYNEQFF. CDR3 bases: TGTGCCACCAGTGATTCGGGTCTAGGGGCTAGCGGAGCCTACAATGAGCAGTTCTTC.

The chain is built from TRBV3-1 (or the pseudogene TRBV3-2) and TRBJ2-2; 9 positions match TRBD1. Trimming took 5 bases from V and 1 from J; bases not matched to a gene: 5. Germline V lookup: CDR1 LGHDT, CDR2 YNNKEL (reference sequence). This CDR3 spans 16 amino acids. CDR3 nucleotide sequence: TGTGCCAGCAGCTTGGGGACAGGGTTGAACACCGGGGAGCTGTTTTTT. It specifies CASSLGTGLNTGELFF.

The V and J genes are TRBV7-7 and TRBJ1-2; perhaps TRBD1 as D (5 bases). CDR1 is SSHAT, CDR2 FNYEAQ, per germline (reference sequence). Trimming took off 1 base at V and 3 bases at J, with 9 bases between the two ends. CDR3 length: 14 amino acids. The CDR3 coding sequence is TGTGCCAGCAGCTTAGGGGGCTGGGACTATGGCTACACCTTC. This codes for CASSLGGWDYGYTF.

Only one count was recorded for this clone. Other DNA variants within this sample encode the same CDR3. CDR3 in amino acids: CASSVTTNTEAFF. DNA for the CDR3: TGTGCCAGCAGCGTAACAACGAACACTGAAGCTTTCTTT. The chain has TRBV9 and TRBJ1-1; D is uncertain. Germline CDR1 and CDR2: SGDLS and YYNGEE. Deletions cut 1 base from V and 1 base from J, with 5 bases between. This CDR3 has 13 amino acids.

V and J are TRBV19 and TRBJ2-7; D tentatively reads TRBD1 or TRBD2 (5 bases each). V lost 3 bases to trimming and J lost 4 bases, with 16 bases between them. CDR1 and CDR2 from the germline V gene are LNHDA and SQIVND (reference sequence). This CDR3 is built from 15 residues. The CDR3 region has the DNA TGTGCCAGTAGTATTTTTGGGGGAGTCGGGTACGAGCAGTACTTC. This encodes CASSIFGGVGYEQYF.

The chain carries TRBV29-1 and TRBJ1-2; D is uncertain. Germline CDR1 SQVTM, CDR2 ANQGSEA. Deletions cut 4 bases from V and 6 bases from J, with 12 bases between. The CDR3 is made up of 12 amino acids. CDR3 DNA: TGCAGCGTTGGTGTGCGGAGCCATGGCTACACCTTC. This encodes CSVGVRSHGYTF.